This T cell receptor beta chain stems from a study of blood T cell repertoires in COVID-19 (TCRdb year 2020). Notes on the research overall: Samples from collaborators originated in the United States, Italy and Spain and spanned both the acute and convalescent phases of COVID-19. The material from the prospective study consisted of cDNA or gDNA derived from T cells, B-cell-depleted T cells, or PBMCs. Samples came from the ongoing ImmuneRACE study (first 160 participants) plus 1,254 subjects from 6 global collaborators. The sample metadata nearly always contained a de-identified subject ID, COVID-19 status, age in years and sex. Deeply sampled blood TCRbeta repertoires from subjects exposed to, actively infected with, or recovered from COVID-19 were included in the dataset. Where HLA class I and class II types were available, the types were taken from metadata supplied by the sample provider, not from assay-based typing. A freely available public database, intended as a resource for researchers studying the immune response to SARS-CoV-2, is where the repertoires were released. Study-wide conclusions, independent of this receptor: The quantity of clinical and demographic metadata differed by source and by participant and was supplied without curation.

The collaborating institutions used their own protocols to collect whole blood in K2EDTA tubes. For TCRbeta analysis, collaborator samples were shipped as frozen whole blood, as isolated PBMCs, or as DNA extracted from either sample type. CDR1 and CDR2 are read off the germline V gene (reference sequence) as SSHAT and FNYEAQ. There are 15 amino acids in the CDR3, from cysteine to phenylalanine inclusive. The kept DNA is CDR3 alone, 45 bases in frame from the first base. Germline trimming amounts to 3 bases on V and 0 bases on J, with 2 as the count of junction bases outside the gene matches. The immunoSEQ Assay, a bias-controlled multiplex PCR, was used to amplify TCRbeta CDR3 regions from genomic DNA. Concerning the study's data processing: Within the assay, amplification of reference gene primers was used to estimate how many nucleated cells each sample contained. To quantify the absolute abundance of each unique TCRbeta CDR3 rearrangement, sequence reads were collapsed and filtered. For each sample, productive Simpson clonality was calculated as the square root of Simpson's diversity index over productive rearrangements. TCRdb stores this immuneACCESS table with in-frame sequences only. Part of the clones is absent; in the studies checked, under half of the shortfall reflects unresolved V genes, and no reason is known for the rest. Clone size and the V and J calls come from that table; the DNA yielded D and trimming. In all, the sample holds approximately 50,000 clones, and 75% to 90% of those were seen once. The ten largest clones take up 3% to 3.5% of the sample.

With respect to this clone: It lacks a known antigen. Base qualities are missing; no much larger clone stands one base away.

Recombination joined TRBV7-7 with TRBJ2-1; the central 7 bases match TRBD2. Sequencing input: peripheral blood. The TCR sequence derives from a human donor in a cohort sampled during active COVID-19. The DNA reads TGTGCCAGCAGCTTCGGACTAGACTCCTACAATGAGCAGTTCTTC. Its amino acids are CASSFGLDSYNEQFF.